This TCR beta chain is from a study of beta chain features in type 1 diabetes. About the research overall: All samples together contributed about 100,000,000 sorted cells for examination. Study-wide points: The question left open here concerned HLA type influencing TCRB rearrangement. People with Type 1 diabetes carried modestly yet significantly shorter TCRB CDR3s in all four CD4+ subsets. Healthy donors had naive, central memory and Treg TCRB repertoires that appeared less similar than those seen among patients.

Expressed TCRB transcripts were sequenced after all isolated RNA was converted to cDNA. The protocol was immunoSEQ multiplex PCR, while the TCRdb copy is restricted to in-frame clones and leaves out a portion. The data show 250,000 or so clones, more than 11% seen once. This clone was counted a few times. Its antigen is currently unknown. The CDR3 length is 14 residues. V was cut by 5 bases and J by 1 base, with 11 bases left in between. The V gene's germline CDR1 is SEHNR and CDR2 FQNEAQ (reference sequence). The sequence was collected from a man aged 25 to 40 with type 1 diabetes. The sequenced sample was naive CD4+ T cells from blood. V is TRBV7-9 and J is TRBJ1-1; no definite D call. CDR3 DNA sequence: TGTGCCAGCAGCCTCCGAGTTCCGAACACTGAAGCTTTCTTT. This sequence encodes CASSLRVPNTEAFF.